The clone carrying this T cell receptor (beta chain) was found a few times. Antigen specificity is unknown. The sample comes from a study of T cell repertoires in cytomegalovirus infection. Study-wide context: Selected CMV epitopes included recently identified HLA-C-restricted ones as well as well-studied HLA-B-restricted ones. Matching HLA type, along with CMV infection, was indicated by public TCR beta signatures.

CDR1 is SEHNR, CDR2 FQNEAQ, per germline (reference sequence). The CDR3 runs 14 residues. With V trimmed by 5 bases and J by 1 base, 4 bases remained unmatched. Study-level findings and limits: Pooled public TCR beta family frequency picked out CMV carriers with the relevant HLA. The ex vivo response was dominated by HLA-C-restricted CMV-specific TCR beta clonotypes.

Via MiXCR, TCRdb re-called the reads, giving one row per CDR3 protein. This sample has roughly 920,000 distinct CDR3 sequences, with roughly 30% found just once. The clonotype originates from a human donor in good health (CMV status not recorded). Some clones in this sample may be carry-over from other donors' samples. Sequenced here: cultured CD8+ T cells from PBMCs, sampled from culture after CMV antigen stimulation. The chain links TRBV7-9 to TRBJ2-5; TRBD1 matches 7 bases. This chain's CDR3 is CASSPTGVQETQYF. The CDR3 DNA is TGTGCCAGCAGCCCTACAGGGGTCCAAGAGACCCAGTACTTC.